This is a list of T cell receptor beta chains from one sample in a study of vaccination and CD4 T cells after COVID-19. From the PCR reads, TCRdb called clonotypes with MiXCR, one entry per CDR3 protein. This repertoire shows tens of thousands of distinct CDR3 sequences, about 57% found once; its top ten account for approximately 0.93%. The specimen comprised CD4+ T cells from blood, sampled before SARS-CoV-2 vaccination. All receptors derive from a human donor who had recovered from COVID-19. CDR3s include the opening cysteine and the closing phenylalanine or tryptophan.

TRBV18	CASSPDSSNQPQHF
TRBV7-2	CASSPDRANYGYTF
TRBV27	CASSLARTTNEKLFF
TRBV20-1	CSAYRGPGTEAFF
TRBV28	CASEKGGQPQHF
TRBV7-8	CASSRPQWGMNTEAFF
TRBV15	CATTKSRDPKTNQPQHF
TRBV24-1	CATSGPTGEQYF
TRBV19	CASSIGRSQGTQYF
TRBV28	CASSPMGRLMNTEAFF
TRBV20-1	CSAPSTGLSSYNEQFF
TRBV7-8	CASSPLGASGPNSPLHF
TRBV19	CVSTDRVRMKAFF
TRBV5-4	CASSLEGTDTQYF
TRBV19	CASSWAGGPGELFF
TRBV20-1	CSATEVAGGPYNEQFF
TRBV7-6	CASSLEVAGGHGEQFF
TRBV6-1	CASSEIRGMSRETQYF
TRBV2	CASSPTNRDGYTF
TRBV11-3	CASSLGLAGDTQYF
TRBV20-1	CSAGDRANNSPLHF
TRBV5-1	CASSPAMGLAGGTDTQYF
TRBV20-1	CSAFALGYTDTQYF
TRBV7-3	CASSLRGTVQETQYF
TRBV3-1	CASSQIGTGVVGTEAFF
TRBV28	CASRAWGSNQPQHF
TRBV27	CASRDRLAVNTGELFF
TRBV6-1	CASSPLGGGETQYF
TRBV7-8	CASSLSGGEAFF
TRBV28	CASKTGNQPQHF
TRBV24-1	CATSDPQTSWATNEQFF
TRBV20-1	CSAAGGDTQYF
TRBV7-9	CASSPNTSGRFSGANVLTF
TRBV20-1	CSAGTGGDNEQFF
TRBV2	CASSTRGNSNQPQHF
TRBV28	CASSLETAHYGYTF
TRBV20-1	CSCRGGRESTDTQYF
TRBV19	CASSTEYNSPLHF
TRBV19	CASSRTGPSSLTIWTEAFF
TRBV6-4	CASSDLPGGIYGYTF
TRBV7-2	CASSSRQGNQPQHF
TRBV11-2	CASSLILAGGPLIREQFF
TRBV20-1	CSAGTSSYGYTF
TRBV19	CASSISGDTQYF
TRBV5-4	CASSLGGKGVSPLHF
TRBV20-1	CSASSPYGTSGSTDTQYF
TRBV7-9	CASSPSEGYTF
TRBV2	CASSEAYRVYGYTF
TRBV27	CASSLGWDSETQYF
TRBV6-5	CASSYSIHRVSYEQYF
TRBV12-3/TRBV12-4	CASTSQGVSNQPQHF
TRBV28	CATKDDPLFTGELFF
TRBV9	CASSVGDSKRETQYF